The 15 T cell receptor beta chains listed next were all sequenced from one sample in a study of blood T cell repertoires in COVID-19. Assay used: immunoSEQ multiplex PCR; TCRdb lists only in-frame clones, some missing. The data contain around 84,000 clones, more than 85% of them singletons. The sequencing input was peripheral blood. All receptors come from a man older than 75 with active or convalescent COVID-19.

This sequence joins TRBV4-1 and TRBJ2-2, with TRBD2 identical over 10 bases. The V gene's germline CDR1 is MGHRA and CDR2 YSYEKL. Trimming at V came to 4 bases and at J to 6 bases, leaving 11 bases not matched to a gene. The CDR3 length is 17 residues. CDR3 loop: CASSPVSGGERAGELFF. The CDR3, as DNA: TGCGCCAGCAGCCCAGTGAGCGGGGGGGAACGGGCCGGGGAGCTGTTTTTT.

The chain joins TRBV30 to TRBJ2-7; 12 nucleotides line up with TRBD1. Germline assignment: CDR1 GTSNPN and CDR2 SVGIG (reference sequence). J lost 7 bases, V lost 2 bases, and 9 bases had no gene match. The CDR3 is 15 amino acids. The DNA of the CDR3 is TGTGCCTGGAGTTTACGGGACAGGGGGCTTCGGGAGCAGTACGTC. It codes for CAWSLRDRGLREQYV.

J is TRBJ1-3 and V is TRBV6-4; D unclear. V shed 4 bases and J shed 0 bases, with 10 bases lying between them. This CDR3 spans 15 amino acids. Germline-derived CDR1 and CDR2 are MRHNA and SNTAGT. As DNA, the CDR3 is TGTGCCAGCAGTGCGTTCCACGGCTCTGGAAACACCATATATTTT. Residues: CASSAFHGSGNTIYF.

The genes are TRBV5-1 and TRBJ2-7; a weak D match, TRBD1 (6 bases). Germline-derived CDR1 and CDR2 are SGHRS and YFSETQ. This CDR3 region has 15 residues. Between the trimmed V and J ends, which lost 3 bases and 5 bases, there was a span of 18 bases. CDR3 DNA: TGCGCCAGCAGCTGGGAGAACAGGGTTGTGGACGAGCAGTACGTC. This gives the protein CASSWENRVVDEQYV.

This clone was detected once. The chain has TRBV19 and TRBJ2-6; no clear D. The CDR3 runs 15 residues. Per germline, CDR1 LNHDA and CDR2 SQIVND (reference sequence). V gave up 5 bases and J gave up 2 bases, with 10 bases separating them. The CDR3 DNA reads as TGTGCCAGTAGTCCCCCGGGTACTGGGGCCAACGTCCTGACTTTC. This gives the protein CASSPPGTGANVLTF.

The rearrangement uses TRBV19 and TRBJ2-2; D possibly corresponds to TRBD1 (5 bases). Per the germline V gene, CDR1 is LNHDA and CDR2 is SQIVND (reference sequence). Trimming took 3 bases from V and 1 from J, leaving 9 bases between them. The length of the CDR3 is 15 residues. CDR3: CASSMVRENTGELFF. DNA for the CDR3: TGTGCCAGTAGTATGGTCAGGGAGAACACCGGGGAGCTGTTTTTT.

The rearrangement joins TRBV12-3 or TRBV12-4 to TRBJ2-7; a possible D gene is TRBD2 (6 bases). The CDR3 spans 13 residues. V was cut by 5 bases and J by 5 bases, with 13 bases left in between. The CDR3 loop is CASSPGLLHEQYV. CDR3 bases: TGTGCCAGCAGTCCTGGACTATTACACGAGCAGTACGTC.

This chain links TRBV25-1 with TRBJ1-1, with a weak D call TRBD1 (6 bases). V shed 5 bases and J shed 6 bases, with 16 bases lying between them. CDR3 length equals 14 residues. Germline V CDR1 and CDR2: MGHDK, SYGVNS. The CDR3 reads CASSRSGRGSEAFF. In DNA form, the CDR3 reads TGTGCCAGCAGTAGATCAGGGAGGGGGTCTGAAGCTTTCTTT. Full variable domain (missing parts from reference TRBV25-1 and TRBJ1-1): EADIYQTPRYLVIGTGKKITLECSQTMGHDKMYWYQQDPGMELHLIHYSYGVNSTEKGDLSSESTVSRIRTEHFPLTLESARPSHTSQYLCASSRSGRGSEAFFGQGTRLTVV.

The sample holds a few counts of this clone. The CDR3 loop reads CASSRGTLGFNEKLFF. CDR3 bases: TGCGCCAGCAGCAGGGGGACCCTGGGGTTTAATGAAAAACTGTTTTTT. The rearrangement joins TRBV5-1 to TRBJ1-4; tentatively, D is TRBD1 (6 bases). Germline CDR1 SGHRS, CDR2 YFSETQ. There are 16 residues in the CDR3. Deletions cut 4 bases from V and 4 bases from J, with 17 bases between.

This clone has only one observation. This chain links TRBV19 with TRBJ1-5; 8 bases are shared with TRBD1. V lost 4 bases, J lost 1 base, and 0 bases stayed unmatched. The CDR3 sequence is 14 residues long. Per the germline V gene, CDR1 is LNHDA and CDR2 is SQIVND (reference sequence). The CDR3 DNA follows: TGTGCCAGTAGTAGACAGGGGAGCAATCAGCCCCAGCATTTT. Its translation: CASSRQGSNQPQHF.

The V call is TRBV7-2, the J call TRBJ2-3; D call uncertain. The CDR3 length is 13 residues. Per the germline V gene, CDR1 is SGHTA and CDR2 is FQGNSA. The germline V and J ends were trimmed by 5 bases and 2 bases, with 8 bases remaining between them. CDR3 sequence: CASSAQYTDTQYF. The CDR3 coding sequence is TGTGCCAGCAGCGCGCAATACACAGATACGCAGTATTTT.

The chain joins TRBV24-1 to TRBJ1-1; 9 bases match TRBD1. Trimming cost V 4 bases and J 4 bases; bases outside gene matches: 6. The length of the CDR3 is 15 residues. In germline, CDR1 is KGHDR, CDR2 SFDVKD. Written as DNA, the CDR3 is TGTGCCACCAGTGAAGGGACAGGGCTGGGCACTGAAGCTTTCTTT. Translating it yields CATSEGTGLGTEAFF.

Only a few counts were recorded for this clone. The chain uses TRBV6-1 and TRBJ1-4; TRBD1 might be the D (6 bases). V lost 4 bases and J 0 bases, leaving 12 bases between the germline ends. CDR3 length: 16 amino acids. The germline CDR1 and CDR2 sequences are MNHNS and SASEGT. The CDR3 DNA reads TGTGCCAGCAGTGCCACAGGGATTGCAACTAATGAAAAACTGTTTTTT. Translated, it gives CASSATGIATNEKLFF.

The chain links TRBV7-8 to TRBJ2-5; 7 nucleotides align to TRBD1. Germline CDR1 and CDR2: SGHVS and FQNEAQ. The junction had 11 bases not matched to a gene; V was cut back by 5 bases and J by 5 bases. CDR3 length: 15 residues. CDR3 coding DNA: TGTGCCAGCAGCCGAGGGGGCTCCCCTCAGGAGACCCAGTACTTC. This translates into CASSRGGSPQETQYF.

On this clone: At the DNA level, this CDR3 is encoded by other sequences in the same sample as well. The CDR3 DNA is TGTGCCAGCAGTTTCCAGAACCTAGCGGGAAAGGGGGACAATGAGCAGTTCTTC. Protein: CASSFQNLAGKGDNEQFF. V and J are TRBV27 and TRBJ2-1; 9 nucleotides match TRBD2. V lost 3 bases to trimming and J lost 5 bases; unmatched junction nucleotides: 14. Germline-derived CDR1 and CDR2 are MNHEY and SMNVEV (reference sequence). This CDR3 spans 18 amino acids.